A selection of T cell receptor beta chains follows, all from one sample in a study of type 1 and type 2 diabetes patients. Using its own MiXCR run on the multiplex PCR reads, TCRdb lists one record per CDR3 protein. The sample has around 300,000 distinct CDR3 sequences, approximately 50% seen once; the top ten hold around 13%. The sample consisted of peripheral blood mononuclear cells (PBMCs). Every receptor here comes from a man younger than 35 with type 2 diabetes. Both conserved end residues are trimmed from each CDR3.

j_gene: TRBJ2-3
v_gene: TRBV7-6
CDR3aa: ASSRRTSATTDTQY

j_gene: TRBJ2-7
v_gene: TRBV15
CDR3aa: ATSRGLAGVREQY

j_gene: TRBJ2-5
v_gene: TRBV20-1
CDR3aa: SARDSLEVSGTEETQY

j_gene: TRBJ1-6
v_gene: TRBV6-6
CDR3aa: ASSSAGAH

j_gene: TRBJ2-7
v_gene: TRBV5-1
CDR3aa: ASSFGTGGFEQY

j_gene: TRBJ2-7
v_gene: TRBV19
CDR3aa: ARGSGIHEQY

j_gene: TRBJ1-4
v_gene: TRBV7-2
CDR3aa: ASSSYSYEKLF

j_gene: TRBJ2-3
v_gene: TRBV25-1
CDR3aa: ASSVTAGGADTQY

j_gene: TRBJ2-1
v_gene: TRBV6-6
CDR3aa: ASSYPRKPVVYEQF

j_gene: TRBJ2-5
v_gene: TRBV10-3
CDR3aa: VSSSSIGDPRQETQY

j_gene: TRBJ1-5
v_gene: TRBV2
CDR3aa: ASRKQGALSQPQH

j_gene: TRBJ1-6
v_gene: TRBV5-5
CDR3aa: ASSQGTFSSPLH

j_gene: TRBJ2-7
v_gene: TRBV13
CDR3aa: ASSAWGLSYEQY

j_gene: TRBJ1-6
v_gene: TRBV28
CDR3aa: ASSAIYRAADSPLH

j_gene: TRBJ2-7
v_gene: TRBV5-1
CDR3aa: ASSLTGESYEQY

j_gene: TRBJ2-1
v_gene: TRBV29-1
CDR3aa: SASDGLASYNEQF

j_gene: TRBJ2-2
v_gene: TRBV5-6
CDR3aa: ASSFRTANTGELF

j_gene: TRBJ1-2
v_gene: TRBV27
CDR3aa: ASRPHGQGYGYT

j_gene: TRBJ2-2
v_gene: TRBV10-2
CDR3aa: ASSSGATTGELF

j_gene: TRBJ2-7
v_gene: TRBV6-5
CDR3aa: ASNTPGGYEQY

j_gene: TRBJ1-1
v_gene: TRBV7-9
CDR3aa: ASSLRRNTEAF

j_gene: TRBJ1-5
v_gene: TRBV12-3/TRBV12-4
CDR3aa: ASSFRGVRDQPQH

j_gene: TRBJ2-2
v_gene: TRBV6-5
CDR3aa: ASSYGTENTGELF

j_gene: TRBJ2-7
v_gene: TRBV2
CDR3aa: ASSNARDTKFSYEQY

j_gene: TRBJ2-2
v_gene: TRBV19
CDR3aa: ASSHRTGNTGELF

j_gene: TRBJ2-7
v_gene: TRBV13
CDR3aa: ASSLVGTSGSNEQY

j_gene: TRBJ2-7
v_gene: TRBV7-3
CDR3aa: ASRPTAGFFPYEQY

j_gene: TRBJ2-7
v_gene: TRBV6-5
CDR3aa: ASSYSRYEQY

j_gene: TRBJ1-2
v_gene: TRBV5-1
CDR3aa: ASSLDGRTDYGYT

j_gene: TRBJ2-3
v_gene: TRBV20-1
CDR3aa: SAGGGTSGPDTQY

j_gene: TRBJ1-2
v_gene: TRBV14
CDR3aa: ASSQETDFLTATT

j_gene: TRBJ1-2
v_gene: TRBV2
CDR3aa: ASSDALYGYT

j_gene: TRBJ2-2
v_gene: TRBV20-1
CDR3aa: SAWDGNTGELF

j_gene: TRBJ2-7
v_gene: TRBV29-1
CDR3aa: SVPSVGTGAREQY

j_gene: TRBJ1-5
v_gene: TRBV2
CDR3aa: ASSDQGGKQPQH

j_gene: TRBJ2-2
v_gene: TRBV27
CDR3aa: ASSRTGGRELF

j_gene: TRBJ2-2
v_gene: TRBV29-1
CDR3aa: SVERDAELF

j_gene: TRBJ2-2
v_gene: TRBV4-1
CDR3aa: ASSQVTQVGAGELF

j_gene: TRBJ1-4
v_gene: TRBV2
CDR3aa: ASSLVRNEKLF

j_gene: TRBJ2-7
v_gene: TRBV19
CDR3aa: ASSMDFHYEQY

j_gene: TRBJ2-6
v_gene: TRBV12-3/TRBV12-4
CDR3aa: ASSGRDPLSANVLT

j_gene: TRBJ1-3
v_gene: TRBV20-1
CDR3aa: SARDIGRISGNTIY

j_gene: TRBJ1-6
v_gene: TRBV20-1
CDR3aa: SARDQRTGDGPLH

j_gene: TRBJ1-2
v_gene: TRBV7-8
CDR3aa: AAAVGGADYGYT

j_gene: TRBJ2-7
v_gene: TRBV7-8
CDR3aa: ASSPSAEQY

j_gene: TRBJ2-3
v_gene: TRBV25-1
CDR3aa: ASSDRADKDTQY

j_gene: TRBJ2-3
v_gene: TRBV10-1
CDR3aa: ASSESIDTQY

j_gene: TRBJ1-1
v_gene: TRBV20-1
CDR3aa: SAPLPGQGLNTEAF

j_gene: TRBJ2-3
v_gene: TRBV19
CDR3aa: ATPDGEGH

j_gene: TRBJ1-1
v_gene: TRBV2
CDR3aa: ASRKQGANTEAF

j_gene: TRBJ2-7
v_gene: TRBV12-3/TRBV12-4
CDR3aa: ASSALVSYEQY

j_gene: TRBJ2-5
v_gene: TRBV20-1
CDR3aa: SAQGASIETQY

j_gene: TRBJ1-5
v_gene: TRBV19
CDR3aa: ASSNEGQGSNQPQH

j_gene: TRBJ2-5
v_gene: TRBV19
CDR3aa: ASTSGSLFETQY

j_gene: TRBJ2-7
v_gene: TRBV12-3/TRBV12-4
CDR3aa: ASSLDRKTYEQY

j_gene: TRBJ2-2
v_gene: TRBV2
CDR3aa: ANHGKSPSGELF

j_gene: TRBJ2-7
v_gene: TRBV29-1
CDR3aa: SVGEDRGYEQY

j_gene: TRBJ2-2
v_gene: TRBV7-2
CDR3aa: ASMLGTGELF